This entry describes one TCR beta chain. These data are taken from a study of cytomegalovirus exposure and HLA in healthy donors. Study at large: The study placed approximately 80% of its approximately 380 genotyped donors in the Caucasian-associated ancestry cluster.

V lost 10 bases, J lost 6 bases, and 10 bases stayed unmatched. The CDR3 has 16 residues. The germline gives CDR1 MDHEN, CDR2 SYDVKM. In the PCR, 60 Vbeta and 13 Jbeta primers were used. The data were produced by immunoSEQ multiplex PCR, yet TCRdb's version contains in-frame clones alone and is incomplete. This table has some 130,000 clones, around 79% appearing once. The chain is built from TRBV28 and TRBJ2-1; 15 bases match TRBD2. This TCR derives from a female donor in good health and CMV-seronegative. Source material: PBMCs. CDR3 in DNA: TGTGCCATTTCCGGGACTAGCGGGGGGCCCGTCAATGAGCAGTTCTTC. This encodes CAISGTSGGPVNEQFF.